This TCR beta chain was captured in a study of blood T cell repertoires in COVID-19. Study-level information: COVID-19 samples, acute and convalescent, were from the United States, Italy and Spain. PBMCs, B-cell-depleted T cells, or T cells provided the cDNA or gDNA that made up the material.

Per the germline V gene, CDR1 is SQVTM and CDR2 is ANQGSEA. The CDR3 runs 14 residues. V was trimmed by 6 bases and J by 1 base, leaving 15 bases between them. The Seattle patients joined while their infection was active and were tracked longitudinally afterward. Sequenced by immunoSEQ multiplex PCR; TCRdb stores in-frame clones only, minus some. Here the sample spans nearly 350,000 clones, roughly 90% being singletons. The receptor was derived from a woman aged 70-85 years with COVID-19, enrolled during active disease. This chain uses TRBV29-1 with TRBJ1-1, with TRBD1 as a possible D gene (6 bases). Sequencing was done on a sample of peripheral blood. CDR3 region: CSVHPGEPNTEAFF. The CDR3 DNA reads TGCAGCGTGCATCCAGGGGAGCCGAACACTGAAGCTTTCTTT.